The next 5 T cell receptor beta chains were all read from a single sample in a study of blood T cell repertoires in COVID-19. Profiling relied on immunoSEQ multiplex PCR, and the TCRdb table lists in-frame clones only, not all of them. The sample consists of a few hundred thousand clones, around nine tenths of them appearing once. Sequenced: peripheral blood. The source of these receptors is a man at least 80 years old with acute or convalescent COVID-19.

This clone has just one count. The CDR3 DNA reads TGTGCCAGCAGTCTCGGGACAGGGGAAAATTCACCCCTCCACTTT. The encoded protein is CASSLGTGENSPLHF. The chain combines TRBV6-2 or TRBV6-3 with TRBJ1-6, with TRBD1 matching over 10 bases. CDR1 and CDR2 (germline): MNHEY, SVGEGT. The CDR3 is 15 residues long. Trimming removed 5 bases from V and 7 bases from J; junction bases left unmatched: 5.

V gene TRBV19 combines with J gene TRBJ1-5; D remains unclear. V dropped 6 bases and J dropped 4 bases, with 13 bases sitting between them. CDR1 and CDR2 (germline): LNHDA, SQIVND (reference sequence). The CDR3 consists of 14 residues. The CDR3 coding sequence is TGTGCCAGTAGGGACCGAGGGAGGAATCAGCCCCAGCATTTT. Its protein is CASRDRGRNQPQHF. The variable domain in full, completed from reference TRBV19 and TRBJ1-5, reads DGGITQSPKYLFRKEGQNVTLSCEQNLNHDAMYWYRQDPGQGLRLIYYSQIVNDFQKGDIAEGYSVSREKKESFPLTVTSAQKNPTAFYLCASRDRGRNQPQHFGDGTRLSIL.

This clone showed up just a few times. This chain connects TRBV4-1 to TRBJ1-2; 7 nucleotides line up with TRBD1. V lost 4 bases to trimming and J lost 4 bases; unmatched junction nucleotides: 21. CDR1 is MGHRA, CDR2 YSYEKL, per germline. The CDR3 has 19 residues. DNA of the CDR3: TGCGCCAGCAGCCCCCAGGGGTCGGGACAGCCGAAGGGGGTCTATGGCTACACCTTC. Translating it yields CASSPQGSGQPKGVYGYTF.

The gene calls are TRBV3-1 (or the pseudogene TRBV3-2) and TRBJ1-1; 7 nucleotides line up with TRBD1. With V trimmed by 4 bases and J by 3 bases, 5 bases remained unmatched. Germline CDR1 and CDR2: LGHDT and YNNKEL (reference sequence). This CDR3 is built from 14 residues. The CDR3 sequence is CASSRGGRDTEAFF. CDR3 DNA: TGTGCCAGCAGCCGAGGGGGCAGGGACACTGAAGCTTTCTTT.

The table lists this clone with a few counts. J is TRBJ1-6 and V is TRBV7-9; no clear D. The ends were cut back, 2 bases at V and 7 bases at J, with 9 bases in the middle. Germline-derived CDR1 and CDR2 are SEHNR and FQNEAQ (reference sequence). The CDR3 is made up of 14 amino acids. CDR3 loop: CASSLIGGNSPLHF. The CDR3 DNA reads TGTGCCAGCAGCTTAATCGGAGGGAATTCACCCCTCCACTTT.